A selection of T cell receptor beta chains follows, all from one sample in a study of shared clonotypes between healthy human individuals. Clones were sequenced by immunoSEQ multiplex PCR, and TCRdb holds only the in-frame ones, with some missing. The sample carries 2.5 million or so clones, 85% to 95% recorded once. The sample comprised naive CD4+ T cells sorted from blood. These receptors were collected from a young man in good health. Each CDR3 is given with its conserved first and last residue. Each record gives: V gene, clone size, D gene, CDR3 length, J gene, CDR3 protein, CDR3 DNA. D genes are given only for firm matches. Rows give clone size only sometimes, using once, few, many, or a class for an expanded clone.

TRBV18	few	.	14	TRBJ1-1	CASSHLTDNTEAFF	TGTGCCAGCTCACACCTCACAGATAACACTGAAGCTTTCTTT
TRBV10-3	.	.	13	TRBJ1-5	CASSYMRNQPQHF	TGTGCCAGCAGTTACATGCGGAATCAGCCCCAGCATTTT
TRBV5-1	.	.	15	TRBJ1-6	CASSFRGSLVSPLHF	TGCGCCAGCAGCTTTCGGGGAAGCCTGGTTTCACCCCTCCACTTT
TRBV10-3	.	TRBD2	15	TRBJ2-1	CAISESGSGGNEQFF	TGTGCCATCAGTGAGAGCGGGAGTGGTGGGAATGAGCAGTTCTTC
TRBV18	.	.	14	TRBJ2-1	CASSPPGTYNEQFF	TGTGCCAGCTCACCACCGGGTACCTACAATGAGCAGTTCTTC
TRBV19	.	TRBD1	18	TRBJ1-2	CASSTSPGQALRYYGYTF	TGTGCCAGTAGTACCTCTCCGGGACAGGCTCTTAGATACTATGGCTACACCTTC
TRBV4-1	.	TRBD2	21	TRBJ2-3	CASSQGILLAGGPRRTDTQYF	TGCGCCAGCAGCCAAGGTATCCTTCTAGCGGGAGGGCCTCGGAGGACAGATACGCAGTATTTT
TRBV29-1	.	.	13	TRBJ1-1	CSVERQLNTEAFF	TGCAGCGTTGAAAGACAGCTGAACACTGAAGCTTTCTTT
TRBV2	.	TRBD1	13	TRBJ2-3	CASRGQGIDTQYF	TGTGCCAGCAGGGGACAGGGGATAGATACGCAGTATTTT
TRBV10-2	.	.	14	TRBJ1-4	CASRAGTANEKLFF	TGCGCCAGCAGAGCCGGGACTGCGAATGAAAAACTGTTTTTT
TRBV30	.	.	16	TRBJ2-6	CAWSVMAASGANVLTF	TGTGCCTGGAGTGTAATGGCAGCCTCTGGGGCCAACGTCCTGACTTTC
TRBV20-1	.	.	8	TRBJ2-7	CSARDGPF	TGCAGTGCTAGAGATGGACCATTC
TRBV6-1	.	TRBD1	15	TRBJ2-3	CASSLTGFSTDTQYF	TGTGCCAGCAGTCTGACAGGGTTTTCAACAGATACGCAGTATTTT
TRBV19	.	.	14	TRBJ1-4	CASSSPMSGEKLFF	TGTGCCAGTAGTAGCCCGATGAGCGGAGAAAAACTGTTTTTT
TRBV11-2	.	.	13	TRBJ2-3	CASSLDRRDTQYF	TGTGCCAGCAGCTTAGATCGGAGAGATACGCAGTATTTT
TRBV2	.	TRBD1	12	TRBJ1-2	CASSSDRPGYTF	TGTGCCAGCAGTTCGGACAGGCCCGGCTACACCTTC
TRBV7-9	.	TRBD2	15	TRBJ2-7	CASSLSTSGRYEQYF	TGTGCCAGCAGCTTATCGACTAGCGGGAGGTACGAGCAGTACTTC
TRBV2	.	TRBD1	15	TRBJ1-3	CASSLQGGGGNTIYF	TGTGCCAGCAGTCTGCAGGGGGGTGGTGGAAACACCATATATTTT
TRBV21-1	.	.	14	TRBJ1-6	CASSKGVRGSPLHF	TGTGCCAGCAGCAAAGGGGTCCGGGGTTCACCCCTCCACTTT
TRBV7-3	.	.	16	TRBJ1-3	CASSLAGAYSGNTIYF	TGTGCCAGCAGCTTAGCTGGGGCTTACTCTGGAAACACCATATATTTT
TRBV6-4	.	.	14	TRBJ2-2	CASSVGPNTGELFF	TGTGCCAGCAGTGTCGGGCCGAACACCGGGGAGCTGTTTTTT
TRBV6-5	once	.	13	TRBJ1-3	CASSRGPGNTIYF	TGTGCCAGCAGCAGGGGACCTGGAAACACCATATATTTT
TRBV30	.	TRBD2	15	TRBJ2-5	CAWSVPAGGPETQYF	TGTGCCTGGAGTGTACCGGCGGGGGGGCCGGAGACCCAGTACTTC
TRBV10-1	.	.	14	TRBJ2-3	CASSEFPRADTQYF	TGCGCCAGCAGTGAGTTCCCTCGGGCAGATACGCAGTATTTT
TRBV5-1	.	TRBD1	16	TRBJ1-2	CASSTTTGTGNYGYTF	TGCGCCAGCAGCACGACGACCGGGACAGGGAACTATGGCTACACCTTC
TRBV5-4	.	.	13	TRBJ2-2	CASSSSGPEELFF	TGTGCCAGCAGCTCTTCGGGACCCGAGGAGCTGTTTTTT
TRBV6-5	.	.	16	TRBJ2-2	CASSYSIPSNTGELFF	TGTGCCAGCAGTTACTCGATACCCAGCAACACCGGGGAGCTGTTTTTT
TRBV28	.	TRBD1	15	TRBJ2-7	CASSRTGGRVYEQYF	TGTGCCAGCAGTAGGACAGGGGGCCGCGTCTACGAGCAGTACTTC
TRBV18	.	.	16	TRBJ1-2	CASSPPSVTVLYGYTF	TGTGCCAGCTCACCACCGAGTGTAACAGTTCTCTATGGCTACACCTTC
TRBV18	.	TRBD1	16	TRBJ1-2	CASSPSPGTGAYGYTF	TGTGCCAGCTCCCCCAGCCCCGGGACAGGGGCCTATGGCTACACCTTC
TRBV7-9	.	.	13	TRBJ1-1	CASSLDEGTEAFF	TGTGCCAGCAGCTTAGATGAGGGGACTGAAGCTTTCTTT
TRBV10-3	.	.	15	TRBJ1-3	CAISEGPGSGNTIYF	TGTGCCATCAGTGAAGGGCCAGGGAGTGGAAACACCATATATTTT